This T cell receptor beta chain came from a study of CD4+ T cells in melanoma. Findings and limits, study-wide: In melanoma, neoantigen-specific CD4+ T cells reportedly differed in differentiation state. A reported correlation linked neoantigen-specific CD4+ T cells to CD8+, macrophage and B cell function.

Note on this clone: Antigen specificity is unknown.

Profiled with immunoSEQ multiplex PCR; TCRdb holds only in-frame clones, not every one. The sample holds over 100,000 clones, 92% seen once. V was trimmed by 0 bases and J by 0 bases, leaving 9 bases between them. Germline V gene data show CDR1 as LNHNV and CDR2 as YYDKDF (reference sequence). This CDR3 is 16 amino acids long. This receptor was taken from a human donor with melanoma. The rearrangement uses TRBV15 and TRBJ1-3; D not certain. What was sequenced was peripheral blood. The DNA of the CDR3 is TGTGCCACCAGCAGAGAGGCCGGTGCCTCTGGAAACACCATATATTTT. Amino acids: CATSREAGASGNTIYF.